The 8 T cell receptor delta chains listed next were all sequenced from one sample in a study of fetal and pediatric gammadelta thymocytes. TCRdb ran CATT on the reads. Of around 250 delta-chain clones in the sample, about 4.5% are singletons; the top ten hold almost 50%. Sequenced material: non-Vgamma9Vdelta2 gamma-delta T cells from the thymus. As for subset: CD3+gammadeltaTCR+ thymocytes not co-expressing Vgamma9 and Vdelta2. The receptors derive from a child who underwent cardiac surgery and was recorded as healthy.

Concerning this clone: A read error likely explains this, since a far larger clone differs by one base. Other DNA sequences within the sample encode an identical CDR3. The V gene is TRDV3, the J gene TRDJ1; perhaps TRDD3 as D (5 bases). V was shortened by 0 bases and J by 11 bases, with 40 bases between the two germline ends. The CDR3 covers 20 residues. The germline CDR1 and CDR2 sequences are TVYSNPD and GDNSRS (reference sequence). The DNA for the CDR3 is TGTGCCTTTAGATCATGGGGTGGCCTCCCACCTCTTACTGGTCGTCAATGGCTCATCTTT. It translates to CAFRSWGGLPPLTGRQWLIF.

This clone was counted a few times. The TCRdb protein, from a much larger clone, departs from this DNA's translation at residue 10, likely by read error; the protein shown derives from the DNA. This chain joins TRDV1 and TRDJ1; D possibly corresponds to TRDD1 (5 bases). The V end was cut by 4 bases, the J end by 4 bases, with 25 bases between. Per germline, CDR1 TSWWSYY and CDR2 QGS. The CDR3 consists of 18 residues. This CDR3 reads CALGAIGRGRNQNDKLIF. In nucleotides, the CDR3 is TGTGCTCTTGGGGCAATAGGGAGAGGGAGAAACCAGAACGATAAACTCATCTTT.

Turning to this clone: The protein held in TCRdb is that of a much larger clone and does not match this DNA's translation at residue 15, likely because of a read error; the protein shown is translated from the DNA. The J gene is TRDJ4, the V gene TRAV36/DV7, with TRDD3 identical over 11 bases. This CDR3 is 19 amino acids long. V shed 2 bases, J shed 5 bases, and the junction held 23 bases outside the gene matches. The V gene's germline CDR1 is VTNFRS and CDR2 LTSSGIE (reference sequence). The CDR3 loop reads CAVEGWVRQAVLGDMPLIF. The CDR3 nucleotides are TGTGCTGTGGAAGGGTGGGTTCGACAAGCGGTACTGGGGGATATGCCCCTGATCTTT. Looking up the rest from reference TRAV36/DV7 and TRDJ4 gives the full variable domain: EDKVVQSPLSLVVHEGDTVTLNCSYEVTNFRSLLWYKQEKKAPTFLFMLTSSGIEKKSGRLSSILDKKELSSILNITATQTGDSAIYLCAVEGWVRQAVLGDMPLIFGKGTYLEVQQ.

Notes on this clone: A read error is the likely source, as a far larger clone sits one nucleotide away. This same CDR3 is encoded by further DNA sequences in the sample. V is TRDV1 and J is TRDJ1; 10 bases match TRDD3. Germline V lookup: CDR1 TSWWSYY, CDR2 QGS. The CDR3 length is 16 residues. V lost 0 bases, J lost 14 bases, and 15 bases stayed unmatched. The DNA for the CDR3 is TGTGCTCTTGGGGAACTCTTACTGGGGGATCATGCATCGCTGATCTTT. The encoded protein is CALGELLLGDHASLIF.

For this clone: One base away lies a much larger clone, so this may be a sequencing read error. V is TRDV1 and J is TRDJ1; TRDD2 might be the D (5 bases). From germline, CDR1 is TSWWSYY and CDR2 QGS. The CDR3 covers 20 residues. Written as DNA, the CDR3 is TGTGCTCTTGGGAAACTTCCCAACGATCAAGTGGGTCGTTTCGCCGATAAACTCATCTTT. Translation gives CALGKLPNDQVGRFADKLIF.

This clone is large by share. V is TRDV1 and J is TRDJ1, with 7 nucleotides matching TRDD2. Germline-derived CDR1 and CDR2 are TSWWSYY and QGS. Germline trimming cut 1 base from V and 0 bases from J; bases unmatched to any gene: 35. The CDR3 has 26 amino acids. The CDR3 DNA reads as TGTGCTCTTGGGGAACCCCCCCTTCCTCGGGGGTCTGGGAGGCCCAAGGCTCAAACGTACACCGATAAACTCATCTTT. Translated: CALGEPPLPRGSGRPKAQTYTDKLIF.

Comments on this clone: TCRdb lists the protein of a much larger clone for this DNA, which differs at residue 12, so this is likely a read error; the protein given here is translated from the DNA itself. The chain joins TRDV1 to TRDJ3, with no clear D. CDR1 TSWWSYY and CDR2 QGS come from the germline V gene. The CDR3 runs 18 residues. The CDR3 DNA sequence: TGTGCTCTTGGGGAACTTGCCGGGAGCTCCTGGAACACCCGACAGATGTTTTTC. This gives the protein CALGELAGSSWNTRQMFF.

This clone was observed a handful of times. A read error is the likely source, as a far larger clone sits one nucleotide away. The sample has other DNA sequences that encode this CDR3 too. This chain links TRDV1 with TRDJ1; 8 nucleotides line up with TRDD3. V shed 0 bases and J 11 bases; nucleotides not matched to a gene: 14. The CDR3 is 16 amino acids. Per germline, CDR1 TSWWSYY and CDR2 QGS. This CDR3 reads CALGELLLGDHASLIF. The CDR3 DNA reads as TGTGCTCTTGGGGAACTCTTATTGGGGGATCATGCATCGCTCATCTTT.